This T cell receptor beta chain was captured by sequencing in a study of blood T cell repertoires in COVID-19. About the study: Acute and convalescent COVID-19 specimens originated in the United States, Italy and Spain. Sources were T cells, B-cell-depleted T cells, or PBMCs; the material itself was cDNA or gDNA.

The CDR3 length is 14 residues. Germline trimming cut 5 bases from V and 5 bases from J; bases unmatched to any gene: 4. Germline V CDR1 and CDR2: PRHDT, FYEKMQ (reference sequence). Authors' processing steps: Estimated nucleated cell counts came from reference gene primer amplification. Generated by immunoSEQ multiplex PCR, the TCRdb table keeps only in-frame clones and is missing some. The V and J calls and clone size come from that table; D and trimming were worked out from the DNA. Here the sample spans approximately 96,000 clones, over 90% being singletons. The sequence came from a man between 60 and 70 years old with acute or convalescent COVID-19. The sample was peripheral blood. This chain links TRBV13 with TRBJ2-2, with TRBD2 identical over 8 bases. The CDR3, as DNA: TGTGCCAGCAGCCAAAGCGGGAGTACCGGGGAGCTGTTTTTT. Protein: CASSQSGSTGELFF. The entire variable domain, with the rest obtained from reference TRBV13 and TRBJ2-2, is as follows: AAGVIQSPRHLIKEKRETATLKCYPIPRHDTVYWYQQGPGQDPQFLISFYEKMQSDKGSIPDRFSAQQFSDYHSELNMSSLELGDSALYFCASSQSGSTGELFFGEGSRLTVL.